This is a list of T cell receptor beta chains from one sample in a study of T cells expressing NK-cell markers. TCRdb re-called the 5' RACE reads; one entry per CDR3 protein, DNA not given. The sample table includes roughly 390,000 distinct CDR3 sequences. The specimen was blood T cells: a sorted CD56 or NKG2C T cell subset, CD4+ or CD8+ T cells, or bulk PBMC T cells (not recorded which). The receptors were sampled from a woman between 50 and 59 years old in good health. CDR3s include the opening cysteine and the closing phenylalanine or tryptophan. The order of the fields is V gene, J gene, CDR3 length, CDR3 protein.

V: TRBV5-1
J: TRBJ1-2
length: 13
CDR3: CASSDKDDYGYTF

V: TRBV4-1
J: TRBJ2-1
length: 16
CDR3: CASSLRTSGRHNEQFF

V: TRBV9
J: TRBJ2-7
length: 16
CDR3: CASSADRGVPSYEQYF

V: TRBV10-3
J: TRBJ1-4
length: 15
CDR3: CAISEWTLENEKLFF

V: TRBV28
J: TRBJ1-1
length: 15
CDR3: CASSNLTRRITEAFF

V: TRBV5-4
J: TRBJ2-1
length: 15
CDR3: CASSLALTNYNEQFF

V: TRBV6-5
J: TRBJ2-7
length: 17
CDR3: CASSYLPGPTFSYEQYF

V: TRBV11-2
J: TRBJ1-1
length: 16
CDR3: CASSLGVGGMNTEAFF

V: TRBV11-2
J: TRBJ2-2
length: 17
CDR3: CASSLGPSGTNTGELFF

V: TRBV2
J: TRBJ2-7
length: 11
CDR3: CASSGTGEQYF

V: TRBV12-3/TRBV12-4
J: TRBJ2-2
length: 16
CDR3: CASRSGWGAGTGELFF

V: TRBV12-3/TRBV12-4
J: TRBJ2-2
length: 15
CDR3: CASRPAPSNTGELFF

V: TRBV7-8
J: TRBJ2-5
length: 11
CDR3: CASSLGAVRYF

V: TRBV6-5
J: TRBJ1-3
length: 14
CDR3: CASSGTGGRDTIYF

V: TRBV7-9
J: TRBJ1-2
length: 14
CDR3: CASSTLRLGYGYTF

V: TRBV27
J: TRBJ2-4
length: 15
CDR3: CASSDSWGAKNIQYF

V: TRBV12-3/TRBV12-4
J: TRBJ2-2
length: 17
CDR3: CASSLRLGGRSTGELFF

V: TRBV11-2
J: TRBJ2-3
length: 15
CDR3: CASRGNRRRADTQYF

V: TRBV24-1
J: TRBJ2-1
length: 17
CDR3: CATSVRGLADRYNEQFF

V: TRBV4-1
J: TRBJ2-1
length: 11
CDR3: CASSQGKDLFF

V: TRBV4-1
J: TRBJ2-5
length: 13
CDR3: CASSPTGGETQYF

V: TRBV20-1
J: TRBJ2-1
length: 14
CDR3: CSAFAERVGDEQFF

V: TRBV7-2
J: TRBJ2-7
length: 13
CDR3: CASSGGPSGEQYF

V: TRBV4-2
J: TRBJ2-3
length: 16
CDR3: CASSQVVGGSKDTQYF

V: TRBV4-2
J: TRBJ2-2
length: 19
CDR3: CASSQDSYRDRPNTGELFF

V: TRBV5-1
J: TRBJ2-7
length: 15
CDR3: CASSSNVAGDYEQYF

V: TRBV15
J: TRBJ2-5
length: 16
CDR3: CATSRGNRDRQETQYF

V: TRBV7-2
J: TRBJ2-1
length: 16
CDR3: CASSPSASGRAHEQFF

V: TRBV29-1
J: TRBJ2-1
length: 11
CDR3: CSVYMHNEQFF